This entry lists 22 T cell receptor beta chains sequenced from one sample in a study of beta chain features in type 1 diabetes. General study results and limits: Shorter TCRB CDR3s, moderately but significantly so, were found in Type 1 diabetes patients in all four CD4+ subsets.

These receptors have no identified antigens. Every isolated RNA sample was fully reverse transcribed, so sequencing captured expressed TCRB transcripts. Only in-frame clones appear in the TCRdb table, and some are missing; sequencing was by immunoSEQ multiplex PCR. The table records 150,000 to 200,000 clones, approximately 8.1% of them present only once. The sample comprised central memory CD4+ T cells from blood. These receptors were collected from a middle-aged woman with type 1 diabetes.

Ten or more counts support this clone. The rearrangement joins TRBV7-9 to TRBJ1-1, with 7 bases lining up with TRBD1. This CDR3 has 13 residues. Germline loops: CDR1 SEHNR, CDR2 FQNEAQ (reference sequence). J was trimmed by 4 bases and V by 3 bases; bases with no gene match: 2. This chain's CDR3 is CASSLDRFTEAFF. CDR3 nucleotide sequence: TGTGCCAGCAGCTTGGACAGGTTCACTGAAGCTTTCTTT.

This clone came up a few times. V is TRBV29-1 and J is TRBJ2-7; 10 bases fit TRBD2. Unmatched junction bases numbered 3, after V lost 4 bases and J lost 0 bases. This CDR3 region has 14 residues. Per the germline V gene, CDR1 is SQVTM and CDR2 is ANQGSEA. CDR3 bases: TGCAGCGTTGGAGCGGGGGGGTTCTCCTACGAGCAGTACTTC. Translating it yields CSVGAGGFSYEQYF.

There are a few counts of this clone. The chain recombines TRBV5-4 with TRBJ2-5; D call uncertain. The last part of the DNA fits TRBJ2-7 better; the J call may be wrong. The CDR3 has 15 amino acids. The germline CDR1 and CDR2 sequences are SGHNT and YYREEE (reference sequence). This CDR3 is CASSSKSRSSYEQYF. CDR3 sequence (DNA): TGTGCCAGCAGCAGTAAGTCACGAAGCTCCTACGAGCAGTACTTC.

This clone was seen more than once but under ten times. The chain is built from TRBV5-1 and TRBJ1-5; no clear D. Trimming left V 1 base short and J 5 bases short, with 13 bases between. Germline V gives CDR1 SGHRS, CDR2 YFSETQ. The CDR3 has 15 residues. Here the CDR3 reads CASSLIPGGHQPQHF. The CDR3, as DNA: TGCGCCAGCAGCTTGATTCCGGGTGGCCATCAGCCCCAGCATTTT.

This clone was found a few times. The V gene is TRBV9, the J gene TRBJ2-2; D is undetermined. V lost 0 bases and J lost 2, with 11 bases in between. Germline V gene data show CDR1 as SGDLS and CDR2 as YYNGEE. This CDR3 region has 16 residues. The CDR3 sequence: CASSVVPAINTGELFF. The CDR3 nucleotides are TGTGCCAGCAGCGTAGTTCCAGCGATAAACACCGGGGAGCTGTTTTTT.

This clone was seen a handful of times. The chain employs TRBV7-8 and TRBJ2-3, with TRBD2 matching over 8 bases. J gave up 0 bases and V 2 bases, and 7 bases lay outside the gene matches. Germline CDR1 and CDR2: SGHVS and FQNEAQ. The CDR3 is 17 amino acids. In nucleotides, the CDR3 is TGTGCCAGCAGCTTAAGTGGACGCGGGAGGAGCACAGATACGCAGTATTTT. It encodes CASSLSGRGRSTDTQYF. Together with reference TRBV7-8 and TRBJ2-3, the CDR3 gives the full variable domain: GAGVSQSPRYKVAKRGQDVALRCDPISGHVSLFWYQQALGQGPEFLTYFQNEAQLDKSGLPSDRFFAERPEGSVSTLKIQRTQQEDSAVYLCASSLSGRGRSTDTQYFGPGTRLTVL.

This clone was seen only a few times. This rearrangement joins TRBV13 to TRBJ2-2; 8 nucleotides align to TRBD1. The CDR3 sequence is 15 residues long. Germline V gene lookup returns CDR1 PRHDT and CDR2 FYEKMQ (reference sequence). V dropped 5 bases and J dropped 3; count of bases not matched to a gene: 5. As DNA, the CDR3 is TGTGCCAGCAGCGCCCAGACAGGGGACACCGGGGAGCTGTTTTTT. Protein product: CASSAQTGDTGELFF.

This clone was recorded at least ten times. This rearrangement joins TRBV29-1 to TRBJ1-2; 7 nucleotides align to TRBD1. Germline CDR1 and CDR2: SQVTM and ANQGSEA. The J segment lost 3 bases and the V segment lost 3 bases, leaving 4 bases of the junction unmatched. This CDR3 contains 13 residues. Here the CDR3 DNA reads TGCAGCGTTGAGTCAGGGGGTGACTATGGCTACACCTTC. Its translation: CSVESGGDYGYTF.

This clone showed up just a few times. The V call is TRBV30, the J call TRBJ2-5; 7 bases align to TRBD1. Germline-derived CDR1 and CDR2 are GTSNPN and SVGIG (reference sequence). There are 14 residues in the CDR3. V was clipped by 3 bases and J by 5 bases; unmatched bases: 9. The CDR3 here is CAWSLKGGVETQYF. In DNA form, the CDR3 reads TGTGCCTGGAGCCTGAAAGGGGGCGTTGAGACCCAGTACTTC. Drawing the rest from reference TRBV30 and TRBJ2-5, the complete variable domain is SQTIHQWPATLVQPVGSPLSLECTVEGTSNPNLYWYRQAAGRGLQLLFYSVGIGQISSEVPQNLSASRPQDRQFILSSKKLLLSDSGFYLCAWSLKGGVETQYFGPGTRLLVL.

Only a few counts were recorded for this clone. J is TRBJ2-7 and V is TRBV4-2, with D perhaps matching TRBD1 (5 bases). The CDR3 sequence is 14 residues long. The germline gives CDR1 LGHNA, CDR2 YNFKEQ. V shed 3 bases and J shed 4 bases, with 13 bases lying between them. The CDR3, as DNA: TGTGCCAGCAGCCAGAGAACAGGACAATACGAGCAGTACTTC. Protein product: CASSQRTGQYEQYF.

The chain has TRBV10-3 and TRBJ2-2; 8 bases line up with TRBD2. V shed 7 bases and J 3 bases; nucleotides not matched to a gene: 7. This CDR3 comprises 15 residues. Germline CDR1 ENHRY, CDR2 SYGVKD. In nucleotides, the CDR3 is TGTGCCATCAAGGAGGCTAGCGGGTACACCGGGGAGCTGTTTTTT. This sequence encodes CAIKEASGYTGELFF.

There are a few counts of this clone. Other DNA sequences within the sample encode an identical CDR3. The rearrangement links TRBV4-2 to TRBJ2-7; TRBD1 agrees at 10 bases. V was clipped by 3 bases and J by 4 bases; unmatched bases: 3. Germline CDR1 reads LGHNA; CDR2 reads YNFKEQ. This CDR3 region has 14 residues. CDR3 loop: CASSQGQGSYEQYF. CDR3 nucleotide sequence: TGTGCCAGCAGCCAGGGACAGGGGTCGTACGAGCAGTACTTC.

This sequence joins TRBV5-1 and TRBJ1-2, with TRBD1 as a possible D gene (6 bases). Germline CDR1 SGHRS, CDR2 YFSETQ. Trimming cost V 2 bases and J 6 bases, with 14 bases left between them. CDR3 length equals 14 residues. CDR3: CASSLGTQGDGYTF. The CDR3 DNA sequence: TGCGCCAGCAGCTTAGGGACACAGGGAGATGGCTACACCTTC.

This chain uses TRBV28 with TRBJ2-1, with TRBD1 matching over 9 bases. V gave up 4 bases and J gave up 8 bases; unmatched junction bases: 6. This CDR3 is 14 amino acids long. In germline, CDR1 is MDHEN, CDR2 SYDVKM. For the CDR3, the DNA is TGTGCCAGCAGTTCGGGACAGGGAATCGATGAGCAGTTCTTC. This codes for CASSSGQGIDEQFF.

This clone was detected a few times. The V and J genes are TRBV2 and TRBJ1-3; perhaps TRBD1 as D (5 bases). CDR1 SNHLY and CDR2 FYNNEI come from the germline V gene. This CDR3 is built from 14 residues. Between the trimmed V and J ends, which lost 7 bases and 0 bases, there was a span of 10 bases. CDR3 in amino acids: CASKPTDSGNTIYF. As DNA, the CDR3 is TGTGCCAGCAAGCCGACAGACTCTGGAAACACCATATATTTT.

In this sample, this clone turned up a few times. The CDR3 loop reads CASTRDSGTGELFF. CDR3 bases: TGTGCCAGCACCCGGGACAGTGGCACCGGGGAGCTGTTTTTT. The chain links TRBV6-5 to TRBJ2-2, with TRBD1 matching over 7 bases. The CDR3 consists of 14 residues. V was clipped by 7 bases and J by 4 bases; unmatched bases: 6. Germline V gene lookup returns CDR1 MNHEY and CDR2 SVGAGI.

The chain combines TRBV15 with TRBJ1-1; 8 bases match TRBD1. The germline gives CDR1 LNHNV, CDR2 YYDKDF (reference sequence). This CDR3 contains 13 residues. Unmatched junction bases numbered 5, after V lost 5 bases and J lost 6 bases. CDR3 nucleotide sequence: TGTGCCACCAGCGGACAGGGTTGGTCTGAAGCTTTCTTT. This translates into CATSGQGWSEAFF.

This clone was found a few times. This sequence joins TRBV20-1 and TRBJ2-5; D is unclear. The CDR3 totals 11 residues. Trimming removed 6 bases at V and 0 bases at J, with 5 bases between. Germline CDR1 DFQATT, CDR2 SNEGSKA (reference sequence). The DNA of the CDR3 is TGCAGTGCCATGTACCAAGAGACCCAGTACTTC. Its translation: CSAMYQETQYF.

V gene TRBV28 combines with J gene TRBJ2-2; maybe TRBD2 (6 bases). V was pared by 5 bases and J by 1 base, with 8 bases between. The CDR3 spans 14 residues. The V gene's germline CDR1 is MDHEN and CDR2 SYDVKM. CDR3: CASSPGVNTGELFF. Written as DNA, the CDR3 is TGTGCCAGCAGTCCGGGAGTGAACACCGGGGAGCTGTTTTTT.

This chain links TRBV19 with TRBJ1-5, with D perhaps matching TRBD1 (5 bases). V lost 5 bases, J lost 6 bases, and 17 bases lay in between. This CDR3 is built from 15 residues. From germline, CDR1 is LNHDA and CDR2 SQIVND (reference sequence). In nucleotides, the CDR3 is TGTGCCAGTAGTCTCCTCCCCGGGGGACTTCAGCCCCAGCATTTT. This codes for CASSLLPGGLQPQHF.

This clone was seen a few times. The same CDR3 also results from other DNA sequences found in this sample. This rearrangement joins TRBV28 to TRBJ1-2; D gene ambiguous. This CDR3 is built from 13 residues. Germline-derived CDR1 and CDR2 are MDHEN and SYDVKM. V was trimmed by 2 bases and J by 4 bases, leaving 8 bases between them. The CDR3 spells CASSLRGSYGYTF. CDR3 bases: TGTGCCAGCAGTTTAAGAGGGTCCTATGGCTACACCTTC.

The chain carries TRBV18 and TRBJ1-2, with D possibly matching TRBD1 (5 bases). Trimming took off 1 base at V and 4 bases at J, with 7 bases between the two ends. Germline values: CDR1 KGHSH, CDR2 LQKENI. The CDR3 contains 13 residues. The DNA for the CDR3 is TGTGCCAGCTCACCACGAGACAGCTATGGCTACACCTTC. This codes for CASSPRDSYGYTF.